This is a list of T cell receptor beta chains from one sample in a study of T cells after yellow fever vaccination. TCRdb reanalysed the 5' RACE reads using MiXCR and keeps one entry per CDR3 protein. The sample shows more than 200,000 distinct CDR3 sequences, 3.6% of them seen only once. The sample in question was PBMCs, obtained 15 days after the yellow fever booster vaccination. These receptors originate from a man aged 18 to 30 who received the YFV17D yellow fever vaccine. Both conserved end residues are part of each CDR3. Each record gives: D gene, V gene, CDR3 length, clone size, J gene, CDR3 DNA, CDR3 protein. The D gene is left open where the match is weak. Size tells how often a clone was seen (once, few, many) or the class of an expanded clone, and some rows leave it out.

D gene: TRBD2
V gene: TRBV24-1
CDR3 length: 18
clone size: many
J gene: TRBJ2-3
CDR3 DNA: TGTGCCACCAGTGATGCGCGAACTAGCGGGGGGGTTGGAGATACGCAGTATTTT
CDR3 protein: CATSDARTSGGVGDTQYF

D gene: -
V gene: TRBV7-3
CDR3 length: 13
clone size: -
J gene: TRBJ2-2
CDR3 DNA: TGTGCCAGCAGCTTCGACCCGGGAGGGGAGCTGTTTTTT
CDR3 protein: CASSFDPGGELFF

D gene: -
V gene: TRBV28
CDR3 length: 18
clone size: few
J gene: TRBJ2-5
CDR3 DNA: TGTGCCAGCAGTTCCTTCGACTCCAAGCTGGAGGACCAAGAGACCCAGTACTTC
CDR3 protein: CASSSFDSKLEDQETQYF

D gene: -
V gene: TRBV5-1
CDR3 length: 13
clone size: many
J gene: TRBJ2-3
CDR3 DNA: TGCGCCAGCCGGGACCCGAGGGCAGATACGCAGTATTTT
CDR3 protein: CASRDPRADTQYF

D gene: -
V gene: TRBV24-1
CDR3 length: 12
clone size: few
J gene: TRBJ1-1
CDR3 DNA: TGTGCCACCAGTAATACGAACACTGAAGCTTTCTTT
CDR3 protein: CATSNTNTEAFF

D gene: TRBD2
V gene: TRBV20-1
CDR3 length: 13
clone size: many
J gene: TRBJ2-3
CDR3 DNA: TGCAGTGCTAGATCTAGCGGGGATGACACGCAGTATTTT
CDR3 protein: CSARSSGDDTQYF

D gene: -
V gene: TRBV20-1
CDR3 length: 17
clone size: many
J gene: TRBJ2-2
CDR3 DNA: TGCAGTGGACTGACCTGGATAGGGGCCTGGAACACCGGGGAGCTGTTTTTT
CDR3 protein: CSGLTWIGAWNTGELFF

D gene: TRBD1
V gene: TRBV7-2
CDR3 length: 18
clone size: many
J gene: TRBJ1-5
CDR3 DNA: TGTGCCAGCAGCCGTGGGACAGGGGGACGCTATAGCAATCAGCCCCAGCATTTT
CDR3 protein: CASSRGTGGRYSNQPQHF

D gene: -
V gene: TRBV24-1
CDR3 length: 16
clone size: -
J gene: TRBJ2-1
CDR3 DNA: TGTGCCACCAGTGATTCGGACGGTAGTACGCACAATGAGCAGTTCTTC
CDR3 protein: CATSDSDGSTHNEQFF

D gene: TRBD2
V gene: TRBV7-7
CDR3 length: 15
clone size: many
J gene: TRBJ2-2
CDR3 DNA: TGTGCTAGCAGCTTAGCGACGGCTAGCGGCGGGGAGCTGTTTTTT
CDR3 protein: CASSLATASGGELFF

D gene: -
V gene: TRBV19
CDR3 length: 12
clone size: many
J gene: TRBJ1-6
CDR3 DNA: TGTGCCAGTAGTACCCCAGGTTCACCCCTCCACTTT
CDR3 protein: CASSTPGSPLHF

D gene: -
V gene: TRBV5-1
CDR3 length: 14
clone size: many
J gene: TRBJ2-3
CDR3 DNA: TGCGCCAGCAGCTTGGATGGAGCGCAGGGTACGCAGTATTTT
CDR3 protein: CASSLDGAQGTQYF

D gene: -
V gene: TRBV4-3
CDR3 length: 19
clone size: many
J gene: TRBJ2-2
CDR3 DNA: TGCGCCAGCAGCCATCTCCCTGATCAGTTGGATAGGAACACCGGGGAGCTGTTTTTT
CDR3 protein: CASSHLPDQLDRNTGELFF

D gene: TRBD1
V gene: TRBV11-2
CDR3 length: 17
clone size: many
J gene: TRBJ2-5
CDR3 DNA: TGTGCCAGCAGCTTAGATCAAGCGGGGACAGGGCTAGAGACCCAGTACTTC
CDR3 protein: CASSLDQAGTGLETQYF

D gene: -
V gene: TRBV19
CDR3 length: 14
clone size: many
J gene: TRBJ1-4
CDR3 DNA: TGTGCCAGTAGGCGGGATGCAACTAATGAAAAACTGTTTTTT
CDR3 protein: CASRRDATNEKLFF

D gene: TRBD2
V gene: TRBV4-1
CDR3 length: 18
clone size: few
J gene: TRBJ2-2
CDR3 DNA: TGCGCCAGCAGCCCCGGACTAGCGGGACCCCTTAAGACCGGGGAGCTGTTTTTT
CDR3 protein: CASSPGLAGPLKTGELFF

D gene: -
V gene: TRBV6-5
CDR3 length: 13
clone size: many
J gene: TRBJ2-5
CDR3 DNA: TGTGCCAGCACCCCGGACTGGGAAGAGACCCAGTACTTC
CDR3 protein: CASTPDWEETQYF

D gene: -
V gene: TRBV15
CDR3 length: 16
clone size: many
J gene: TRBJ2-3
CDR3 DNA: TGTGCCACCAGCGACCGGGACCCAGCGGTAACAGATACGCAGTATTTT
CDR3 protein: CATSDRDPAVTDTQYF

D gene: -
V gene: TRBV18
CDR3 length: 14
clone size: many
J gene: TRBJ2-5
CDR3 DNA: TGTGCCAGCTCACCACCTACCAGACAAGAGACCCAGTACTTC
CDR3 protein: CASSPPTRQETQYF

D gene: -
V gene: TRBV12-3/TRBV12-4
CDR3 length: 12
clone size: many
J gene: TRBJ2-1
CDR3 DNA: TGTGCCAGCAGCGAAGGGGGCAATGAGCAGTTCTTC
CDR3 protein: CASSEGGNEQFF

D gene: TRBD1
V gene: TRBV10-3
CDR3 length: 16
clone size: many
J gene: TRBJ2-7
CDR3 DNA: TGTGCCATCAGTGAGTCGGACAGGGGAAGTGGCTACGAGCAGTACTTC
CDR3 protein: CAISESDRGSGYEQYF

D gene: -
V gene: TRBV6-6
CDR3 length: 14
clone size: many
J gene: TRBJ2-3
CDR3 DNA: TGTGCCAGCCTCTCGGTGGTTAGCACAGATACGCAGTATTTT
CDR3 protein: CASLSVVSTDTQYF

D gene: TRBD1
V gene: TRBV20-1
CDR3 length: 14
clone size: many
J gene: TRBJ1-2
CDR3 DNA: TGCAGTGCTAGGGGGGACAGGGGTGGTAGTGGCTACACCTTC
CDR3 protein: CSARGDRGGSGYTF

D gene: -
V gene: TRBV10-3
CDR3 length: 15
clone size: many
J gene: TRBJ1-5
CDR3 DNA: TGTGCCATCAGTGAGTCCCTCCCGCGGCCTCAGCCCCAGCATTTT
CDR3 protein: CAISESLPRPQPQHF

D gene: -
V gene: TRBV4-3
CDR3 length: 16
clone size: many
J gene: TRBJ1-3
CDR3 DNA: TGCGCCAGCAGCCAAGATGTTCGTACATCCGGAAACACCATATATTTT
CDR3 protein: CASSQDVRTSGNTIYF

D gene: TRBD2
V gene: TRBV3-1
CDR3 length: 13
clone size: many
J gene: TRBJ2-5
CDR3 DNA: TGTGCCAGCAGCCATTTAGCGGGGGAGACCCAGTACTTC
CDR3 protein: CASSHLAGETQYF

D gene: -
V gene: TRBV10-3
CDR3 length: 11
clone size: many
J gene: TRBJ2-1
CDR3 DNA: TGTGCCATCAGTTCCCCCAATGAGCAGTTCTTC
CDR3 protein: CAISSPNEQFF

D gene: -
V gene: TRBV5-1
CDR3 length: 13
clone size: many
J gene: TRBJ2-5
CDR3 DNA: TGCGCCAGCAGCTTCGGGGGCCGGGAGACCCAGTACTTC
CDR3 protein: CASSFGGRETQYF

D gene: -
V gene: TRBV7-9
CDR3 length: 15
clone size: many
J gene: TRBJ1-4
CDR3 DNA: TGTGCCAGCAGCTTAGAAGGGCTTGCTAATGAAAAACTGTTTTTT
CDR3 protein: CASSLEGLANEKLFF

D gene: -
V gene: TRBV4-1
CDR3 length: 14
clone size: many
J gene: TRBJ1-4
CDR3 DNA: TGCGCCAGCAGCCAAGATCCGGGATTCGCAAAACTGTTTTTT
CDR3 protein: CASSQDPGFAKLFF

D gene: -
V gene: TRBV5-5
CDR3 length: 10
clone size: -
J gene: TRBJ2-3
CDR3 DNA: TGTGCCAGCCTCGGGGATACGCAGTATTTT
CDR3 protein: CASLGDTQYF

D gene: TRBD1
V gene: TRBV6-2/TRBV6-3
CDR3 length: 13
clone size: many
J gene: TRBJ1-1
CDR3 DNA: TGTGCCAGCCTAGAGGGGGCATGGACTGAAGCTTTCTTT
CDR3 protein: CASLEGAWTEAFF

D gene: -
V gene: TRBV18
CDR3 length: 15
clone size: many
J gene: TRBJ2-1
CDR3 DNA: TGTGCCAGCTCACCTGGGCAGGGGTTCGACAATGAGCAGTTCTTC
CDR3 protein: CASSPGQGFDNEQFF

D gene: -
V gene: TRBV15
CDR3 length: 14
clone size: many
J gene: TRBJ1-2
CDR3 DNA: TGTGCCACCAGCAGAGTCAACAGGCGGGTTGGCTACACCTTC
CDR3 protein: CATSRVNRRVGYTF

D gene: -
V gene: TRBV5-1
CDR3 length: 14
clone size: many
J gene: TRBJ1-4
CDR3 DNA: TGCGCCAGCAGCTTGTACAGGGAAGGAGAAAAACTGTTTTTT
CDR3 protein: CASSLYREGEKLFF

D gene: -
V gene: TRBV5-1
CDR3 length: 14
clone size: many
J gene: TRBJ1-2
CDR3 DNA: TGCGCCAGCAGCTTAACCGCCATGGGGAATGGCTACACCTTC
CDR3 protein: CASSLTAMGNGYTF

D gene: TRBD1
V gene: TRBV18
CDR3 length: 15
clone size: many
J gene: TRBJ1-4
CDR3 DNA: TGTGCCAGCTCACCGTCCACCGGGACAGATGAAAAACTGTTTTTT
CDR3 protein: CASSPSTGTDEKLFF

D gene: -
V gene: TRBV5-4
CDR3 length: 13
clone size: many
J gene: TRBJ1-2
CDR3 DNA: TGTGCCAGCAGCCTGGCGTCGAACTATGGCTACACCTTC
CDR3 protein: CASSLASNYGYTF

D gene: -
V gene: TRBV20-1
CDR3 length: 15
clone size: many
J gene: TRBJ2-5
CDR3 DNA: TGCAGTGCTAGAGGAGGGGGGACCTCACAAGAGACCCAGTACTTC
CDR3 protein: CSARGGGTSQETQYF

D gene: -
V gene: TRBV20-1
CDR3 length: 13
clone size: many
J gene: TRBJ1-2
CDR3 DNA: TGCAGTGCTAGAGTAGGCGGGAACTATGGCTACACCTTC
CDR3 protein: CSARVGGNYGYTF

D gene: -
V gene: TRBV6-6
CDR3 length: 17
clone size: many
J gene: TRBJ2-6
CDR3 DNA: TGTGCCAGCAGTCAGGAGCAGGGAACCTCTGGGGCCAACGTCCTGACTTTC
CDR3 protein: CASSQEQGTSGANVLTF

D gene: -
V gene: TRBV2
CDR3 length: 13
clone size: many
J gene: TRBJ2-1
CDR3 DNA: TGTGCCAGCAGTGAATATGGAGTCAGGGAGCAGTTCTTC
CDR3 protein: CASSEYGVREQFF

D gene: -
V gene: TRBV11-2
CDR3 length: 14
clone size: many
J gene: TRBJ1-2
CDR3 DNA: TGTGCCAGCAGCTTAACCCCAGGGAGGGATGGCTACACCTTC
CDR3 protein: CASSLTPGRDGYTF

D gene: -
V gene: TRBV5-6
CDR3 length: 13
clone size: -
J gene: TRBJ1-2
CDR3 DNA: TGTGCCAGCAGCCTACCAGGGGCCTATGGCTACACCTTC
CDR3 protein: CASSLPGAYGYTF

D gene: -
V gene: TRBV5-1
CDR3 length: 14
clone size: many
J gene: TRBJ2-7
CDR3 DNA: TGCGCCAGCAGCCCCAGGACGGACAACTACGAGCAGTACTTC
CDR3 protein: CASSPRTDNYEQYF

D gene: -
V gene: TRBV20-1
CDR3 length: 15
clone size: many
J gene: TRBJ2-1
CDR3 DNA: TGCAGTGCTAGAGTAGGAGCTCGCTCCTACAATGAGCAGTTCTTC
CDR3 protein: CSARVGARSYNEQFF

D gene: TRBD1
V gene: TRBV29-1
CDR3 length: 14
clone size: many
J gene: TRBJ1-1
CDR3 DNA: TGCAGCGTTGAAACCCAAACAGGGGGAAGTGAAGCTTTCTTT
CDR3 protein: CSVETQTGGSEAFF

D gene: -
V gene: TRBV4-3
CDR3 length: 16
clone size: -
J gene: TRBJ1-4
CDR3 DNA: TGCGCCAGCAGCCAAGACCGTGGGGGAGGGGTTGAAAAACTGTTTTTT
CDR3 protein: CASSQDRGGGVEKLFF

D gene: TRBD2
V gene: TRBV10-3
CDR3 length: 16
clone size: many
J gene: TRBJ2-1
CDR3 DNA: TGTGCCATCAGTGAGCCACGGGCGGGGGTCTCTGGGGAGCAGTTCTTC
CDR3 protein: CAISEPRAGVSGEQFF

D gene: TRBD1
V gene: TRBV19
CDR3 length: 16
clone size: many
J gene: TRBJ2-3
CDR3 DNA: TGTGCCAGTAGTACGCCCCGAGACAGGGGTGGAGATACGCAGTATTTT
CDR3 protein: CASSTPRDRGGDTQYF

D gene: -
V gene: TRBV3-1
CDR3 length: 13
clone size: many
J gene: TRBJ1-2
CDR3 DNA: TGTGCCAGCAGCCAAGATGGTATTTATGGCTACACCTTC
CDR3 protein: CASSQDGIYGYTF